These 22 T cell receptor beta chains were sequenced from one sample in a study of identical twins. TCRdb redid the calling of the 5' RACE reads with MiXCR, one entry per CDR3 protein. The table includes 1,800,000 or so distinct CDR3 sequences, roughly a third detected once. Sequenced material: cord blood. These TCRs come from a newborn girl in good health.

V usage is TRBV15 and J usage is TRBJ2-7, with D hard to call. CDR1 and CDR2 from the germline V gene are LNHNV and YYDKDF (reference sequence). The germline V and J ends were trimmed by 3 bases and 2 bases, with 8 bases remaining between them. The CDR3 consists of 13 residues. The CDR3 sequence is CATSSPQTYEQYF. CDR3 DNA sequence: TGTGCCACCAGCAGCCCCCAAACCTACGAGCAGTACTTC.

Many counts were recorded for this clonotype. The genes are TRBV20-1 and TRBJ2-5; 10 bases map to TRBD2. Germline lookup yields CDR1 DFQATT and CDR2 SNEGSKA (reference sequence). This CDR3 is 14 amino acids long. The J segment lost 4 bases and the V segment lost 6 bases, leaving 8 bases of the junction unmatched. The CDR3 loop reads CSAPPGLARETQYF. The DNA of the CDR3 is TGCAGTGCCCCACCGGGACTAGCGAGAGAGACCCAGTACTTC.

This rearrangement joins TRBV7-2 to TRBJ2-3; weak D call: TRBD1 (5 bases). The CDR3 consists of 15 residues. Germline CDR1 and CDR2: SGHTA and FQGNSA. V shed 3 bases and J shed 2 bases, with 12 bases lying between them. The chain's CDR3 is CASSLVGAATDTQYF. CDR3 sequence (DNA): TGTGCCAGCAGCTTGGTAGGGGCAGCCACAGATACGCAGTATTTT. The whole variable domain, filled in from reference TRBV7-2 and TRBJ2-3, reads GAGVSQSPSNKVTEKGKDVELRCDPISGHTALYWYRQSLGQGLEFLIYFQGNSAPDKSGLPSDRFSAERTGGSVSTLTIQRTQQEDSAVYLCASSLVGAATDTQYFGPGTRLTVL.

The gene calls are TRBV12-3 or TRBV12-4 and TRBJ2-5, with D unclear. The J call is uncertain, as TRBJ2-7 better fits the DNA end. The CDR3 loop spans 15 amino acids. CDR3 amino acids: CASSLRLGNVYEQYF. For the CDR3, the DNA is TGTGCCAGCAGTTTAAGGCTAGGTAACGTCTACGAGCAGTACTTC.

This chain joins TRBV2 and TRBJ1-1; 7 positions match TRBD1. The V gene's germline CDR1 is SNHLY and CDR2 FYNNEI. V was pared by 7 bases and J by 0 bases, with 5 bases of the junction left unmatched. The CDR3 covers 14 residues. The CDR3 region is CASTGTALNTEAFF. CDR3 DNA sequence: TGTGCCAGCACCGGGACAGCCTTGAACACTGAAGCTTTCTTT.

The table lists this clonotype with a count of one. CDR3 in amino acids: CTKGAGTSSGNTIYF. The CDR3 DNA reads TGCACCAAAGGGGCAGGGACTAGCTCTGGAAACACCATATATTTT. The chain combines TRBV29-1 with TRBJ1-3; D perhaps matches TRBD1 (5 bases). CDR1 is SQVTM, CDR2 ANQGSEA, per germline. The CDR3 is 15 amino acids.

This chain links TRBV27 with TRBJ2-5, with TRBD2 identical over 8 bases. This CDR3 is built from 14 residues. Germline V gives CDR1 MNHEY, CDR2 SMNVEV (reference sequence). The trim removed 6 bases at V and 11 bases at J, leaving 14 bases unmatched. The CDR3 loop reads CASRREVAHNEQYF. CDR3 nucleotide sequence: TGTGCCAGCAGGCGGGAGGTAGCCCACAATGAGCAGTACTTC.

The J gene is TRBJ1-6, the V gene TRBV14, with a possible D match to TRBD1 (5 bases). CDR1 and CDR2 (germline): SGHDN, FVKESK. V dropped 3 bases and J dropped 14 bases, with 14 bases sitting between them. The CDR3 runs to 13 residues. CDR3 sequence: CASSQMWRGSLHF. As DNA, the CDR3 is TGTGCCAGCAGCCAGATGTGGCGGGGGTCCCTCCACTTT.

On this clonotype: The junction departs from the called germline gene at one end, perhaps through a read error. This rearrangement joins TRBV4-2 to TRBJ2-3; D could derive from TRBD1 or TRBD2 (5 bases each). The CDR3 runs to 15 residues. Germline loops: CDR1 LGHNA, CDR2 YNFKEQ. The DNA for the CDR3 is TGTGCCAACAGCCCGTACAGGTCTAGCACAGATACGCGGTATTTT. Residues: CANSPYRSSTDTRYF.

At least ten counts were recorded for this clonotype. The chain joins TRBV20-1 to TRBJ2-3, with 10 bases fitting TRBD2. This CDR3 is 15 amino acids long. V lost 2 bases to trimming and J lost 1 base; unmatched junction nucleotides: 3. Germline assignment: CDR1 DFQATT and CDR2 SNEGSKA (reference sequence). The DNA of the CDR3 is TGCAGTGCTAGATCCGGGACTAGCGGCACAGATACGCAGTATTTT. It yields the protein CSARSGTSGTDTQYF.

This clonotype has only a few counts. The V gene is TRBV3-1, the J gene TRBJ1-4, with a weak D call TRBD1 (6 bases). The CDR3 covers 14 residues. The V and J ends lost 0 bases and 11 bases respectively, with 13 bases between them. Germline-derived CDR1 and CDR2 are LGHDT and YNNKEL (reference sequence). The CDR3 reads CASSQDGTTGKLFF. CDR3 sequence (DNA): TGTGCCAGCAGCCAAGATGGGACAACCGGGAAACTGTTTTTT.

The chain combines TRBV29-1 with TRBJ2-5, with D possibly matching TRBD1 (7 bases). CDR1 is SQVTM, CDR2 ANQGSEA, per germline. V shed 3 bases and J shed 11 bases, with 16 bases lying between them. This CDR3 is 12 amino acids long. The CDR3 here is CSVDQGGNEQYF. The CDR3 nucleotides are TGCAGCGTTGATCAGGGGGGCAATGAGCAGTACTTC.

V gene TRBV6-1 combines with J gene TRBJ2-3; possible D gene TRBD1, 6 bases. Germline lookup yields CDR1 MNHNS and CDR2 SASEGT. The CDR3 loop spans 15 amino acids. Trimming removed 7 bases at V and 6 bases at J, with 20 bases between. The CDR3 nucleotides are TGTGCCAGCACTGGGGGCGGCGTTCTCCGGGATACGCAGTATTTT. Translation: CASTGGGVLRDTQYF.

The CDR3 spells CSARPTFGTGVYEQYF. The CDR3 bases are TGCAGTGCTAGACCCACCTTCGGGACAGGGGTCTACGAGCAGTACTTC. This sequence joins TRBV20-1 and TRBJ2-7; 10 nucleotides agree with TRBD1. Germline V CDR1 and CDR2: DFQATT, SNEGSKA (reference sequence). The CDR3 totals 16 residues. V was pared by 2 bases and J by 3 bases, with 10 bases of the junction left unmatched.

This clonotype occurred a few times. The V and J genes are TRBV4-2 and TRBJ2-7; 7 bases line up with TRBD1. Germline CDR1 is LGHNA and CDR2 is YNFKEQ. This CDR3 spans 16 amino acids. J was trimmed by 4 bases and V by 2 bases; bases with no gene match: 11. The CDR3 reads CASSQWDSLGSYEQYF. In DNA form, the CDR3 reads TGTGCCAGCAGCCAATGGGACAGCCTAGGGAGTTACGAGCAGTACTTC.

The CDR3 loop is CSARGPGQGAYEQYF. The CDR3 DNA reads TGCAGTGCTAGAGGACCGGGACAGGGGGCCTACGAGCAGTACTTC. The genes are TRBV20-1 and TRBJ2-7, with 11 bases that match TRBD1. The CDR3 length is 15 residues. V dropped 1 base and J dropped 2; count of bases not matched to a gene: 4. Per the germline V gene, CDR1 is DFQATT and CDR2 is SNEGSKA (reference sequence).

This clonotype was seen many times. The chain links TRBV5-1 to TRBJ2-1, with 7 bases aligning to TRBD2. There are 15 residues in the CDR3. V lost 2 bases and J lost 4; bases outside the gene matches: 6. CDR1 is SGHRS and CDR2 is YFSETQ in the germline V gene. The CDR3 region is CASSLGDYRYNEQFF. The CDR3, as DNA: TGCGCCAGCAGCTTAGGGGACTATAGATACAATGAGCAGTTCTTC.

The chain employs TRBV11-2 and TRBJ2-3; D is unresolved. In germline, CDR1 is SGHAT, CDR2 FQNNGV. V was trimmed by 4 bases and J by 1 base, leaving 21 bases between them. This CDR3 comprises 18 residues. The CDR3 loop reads CASSSPRGYPLGTDTQYF. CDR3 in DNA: TGTGCCAGCAGCTCCCCTCGAGGCTACCCTCTAGGCACAGATACGCAGTATTTT.

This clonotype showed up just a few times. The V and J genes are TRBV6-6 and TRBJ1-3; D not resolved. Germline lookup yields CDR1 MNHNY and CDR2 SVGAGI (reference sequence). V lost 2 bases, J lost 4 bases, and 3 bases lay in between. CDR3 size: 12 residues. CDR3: CASSYRGNTIYF. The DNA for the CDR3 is TGTGCCAGCAGTTACAGGGGAAACACCATATATTTT.

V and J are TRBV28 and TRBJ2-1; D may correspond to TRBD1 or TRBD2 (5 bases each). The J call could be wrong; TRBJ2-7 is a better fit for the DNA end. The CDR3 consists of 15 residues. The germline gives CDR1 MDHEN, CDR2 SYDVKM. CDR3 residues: CASSFWGSSYNEQYF. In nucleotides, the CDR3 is TGTGCCAGCAGTTTTTGGGGGAGTTCCTACAATGAGCAGTACTTC.

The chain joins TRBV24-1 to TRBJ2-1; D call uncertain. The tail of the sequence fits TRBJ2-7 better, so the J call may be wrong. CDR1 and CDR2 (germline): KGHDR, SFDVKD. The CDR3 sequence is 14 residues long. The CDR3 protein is CATSDSSSYNEQYF. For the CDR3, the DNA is TGTGCCACCAGTGACTCGAGCTCCTACAATGAGCAGTACTTC.

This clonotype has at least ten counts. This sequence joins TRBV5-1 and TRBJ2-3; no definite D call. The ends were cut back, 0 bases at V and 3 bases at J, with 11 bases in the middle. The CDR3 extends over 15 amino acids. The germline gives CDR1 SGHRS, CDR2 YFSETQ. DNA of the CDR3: TGCGCCAGCAGCTTGGTACCAGACGCAACAGATACGCAGTATTTT. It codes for CASSLVPDATDTQYF.